This T cell receptor (beta chain) was captured by sequencing in a study of blood T cell repertoires in COVID-19. Study-level background: PBMCs, B-cell-depleted T cells, or T cells were the source of the cDNA or gDNA that made up the material.

How the authors handled the data: Estimation of nucleated cell counts was performed using reference gene primer amplification. Produced via immunoSEQ multiplex PCR; TCRdb's table is partial and in-frame only. Clone size and the V and J calls come from that table; the DNA yielded D and trimming. The sample shows 200,000 to 250,000 clones, more than 70% of them seen only once. This clone has more than one count but fewer than ten. The source of this sequence is a man aged 80 or over with acute or convalescent COVID-19. Specimen: peripheral blood.

CDR3 bases: TGTGCCAGTAGTACCGACAGGGGCTCCTACAATGAGCAGTTCTTC. This gives the protein CASSTDRGSYNEQFF. V and J are TRBV19 and TRBJ2-1; TRBD1 matches at 8 bases. Germline values: CDR1 LNHDA, CDR2 SQIVND (reference sequence). The junction had 2 bases not matched to a gene; V was cut back by 4 bases and J by 0 bases. This CDR3 region has 15 residues.